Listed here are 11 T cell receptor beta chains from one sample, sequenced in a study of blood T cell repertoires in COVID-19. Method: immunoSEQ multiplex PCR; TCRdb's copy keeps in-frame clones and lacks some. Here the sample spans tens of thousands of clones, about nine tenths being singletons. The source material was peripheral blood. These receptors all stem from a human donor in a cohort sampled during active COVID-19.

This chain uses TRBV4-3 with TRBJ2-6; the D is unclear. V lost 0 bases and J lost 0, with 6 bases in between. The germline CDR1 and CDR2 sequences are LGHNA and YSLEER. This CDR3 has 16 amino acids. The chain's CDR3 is CASSQDKASGANVLTF. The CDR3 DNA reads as TGCGCCAGCAGCCAAGATAAAGCCTCTGGGGCCAACGTCCTGACTTTC.

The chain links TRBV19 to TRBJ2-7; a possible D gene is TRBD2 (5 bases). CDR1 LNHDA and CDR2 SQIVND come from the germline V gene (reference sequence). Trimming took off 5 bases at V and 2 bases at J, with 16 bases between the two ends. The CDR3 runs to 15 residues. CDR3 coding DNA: TGTGCCAGTAGTCCCACAGAGGGCACACCCTACGAGCAGTACTTC. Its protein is CASSPTEGTPYEQYF.

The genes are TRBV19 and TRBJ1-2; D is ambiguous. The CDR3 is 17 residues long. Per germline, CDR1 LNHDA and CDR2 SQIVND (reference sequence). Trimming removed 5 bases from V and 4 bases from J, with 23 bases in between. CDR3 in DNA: TGTGCCAGTAGTTGGCTGAGAGGTCTTTCTGATCTCTATGGCTACACCTTC. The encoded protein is CASSWLRGLSDLYGYTF. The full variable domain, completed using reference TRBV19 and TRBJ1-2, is DGGITQSPKYLFRKEGQNVTLSCEQNLNHDAMYWYRQDPGQGLRLIYYSQIVNDFQKGDIAEGYSVSREKKESFPLTVTSAQKNPTAFYLCASSWLRGLSDLYGYTFGSGTRLTVV.

The CDR3 protein is CAWSEGQGLSGNTIYF. The CDR3 coding sequence is TGTGCCTGGAGCGAAGGACAGGGATTGTCTGGAAACACCATATATTTT. This sequence joins TRBV30 and TRBJ1-3; TRBD1 aligns across 8 bases. CDR1 is GTSNPN and CDR2 is SVGIG in the germline V gene (reference sequence). The trim removed 3 bases at V and 1 base at J, leaving 8 bases unmatched. This CDR3 contains 16 residues.

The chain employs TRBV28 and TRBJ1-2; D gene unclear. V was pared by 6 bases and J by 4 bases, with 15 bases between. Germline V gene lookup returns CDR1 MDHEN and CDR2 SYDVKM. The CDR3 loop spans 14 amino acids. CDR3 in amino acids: CASSHPGGLYGYTF. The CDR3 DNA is TGTGCCAGCAGCCACCCCGGTGGACTCTATGGCTACACCTTC.

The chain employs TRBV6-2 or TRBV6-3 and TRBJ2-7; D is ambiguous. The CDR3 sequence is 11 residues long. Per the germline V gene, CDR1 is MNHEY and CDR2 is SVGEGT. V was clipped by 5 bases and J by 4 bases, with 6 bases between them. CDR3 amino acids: CASSGSYEQYF. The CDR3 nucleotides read TGTGCCAGCAGTGGCAGTTACGAGCAGTACTTC.

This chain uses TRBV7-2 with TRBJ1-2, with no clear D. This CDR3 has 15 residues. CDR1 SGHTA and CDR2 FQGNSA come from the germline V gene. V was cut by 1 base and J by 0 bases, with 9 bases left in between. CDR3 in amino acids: CASSLEPGPNYGYTF. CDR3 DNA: TGTGCCAGCAGCTTAGAGCCAGGCCCTAACTATGGCTACACCTTC.

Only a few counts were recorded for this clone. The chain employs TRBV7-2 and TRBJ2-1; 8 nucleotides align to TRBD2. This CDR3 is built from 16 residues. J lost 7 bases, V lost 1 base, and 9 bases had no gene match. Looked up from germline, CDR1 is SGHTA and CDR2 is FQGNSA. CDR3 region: CASSLEYSGVRNEQFF. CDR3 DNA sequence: TGTGCCAGCAGCTTAGAGTATAGCGGGGTTCGAAATGAGCAGTTCTTC.

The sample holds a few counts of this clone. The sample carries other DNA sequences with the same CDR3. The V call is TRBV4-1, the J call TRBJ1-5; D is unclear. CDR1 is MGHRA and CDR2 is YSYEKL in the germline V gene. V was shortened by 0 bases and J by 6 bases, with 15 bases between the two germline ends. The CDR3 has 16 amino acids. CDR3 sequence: CASSQEWVSAGQPQHF. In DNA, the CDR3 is TGCGCCAGCAGCCAAGAGTGGGTGTCAGCGGGTCAGCCCCAGCATTTT.

CDR3 nucleotide sequence: TGTGCCAGCAGTGAAGTGCCCCCGAGGAATGGCTACACCTTC. Amino acid sequence: CASSEVPPRNGYTF. The genes are TRBV6-1 and TRBJ1-2; D remains ambiguous. The germline V and J ends were trimmed by 1 base and 6 bases, with 12 bases remaining between them. This CDR3 has 14 residues. The germline V gene has CDR1 MNHNS and CDR2 SASEGT.

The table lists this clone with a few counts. The CDR3 spells CASSLAQGDSPLHF. The CDR3 DNA sequence: TGTGCCAGCAGCTTAGCGCAGGGGGACTCACCCCTCCACTTT. The rearrangement uses TRBV11-1 and TRBJ1-6, with 7 bases matching TRBD1. The CDR3 totals 14 residues. V was pared by 0 bases and J by 10 bases, with 3 bases of the junction left unmatched. Germline V gene data show CDR1 as SGHAT and CDR2 as FQDESV (reference sequence).